This T cell receptor beta chain derives from a study of glioma-infiltrating T cells. Notes on the study in general: Non-neoplastic patients had below-expected tissue-blood divergence, while all gliomas exceeded expectation. Very few CDR3 sequences were shared between tissue and blood.

CDR3 size: 14 residues. V was pared by 2 bases and J by 10 bases, with 17 bases between. Germline-derived CDR1 and CDR2 are SGHTA and FQGNSA. Amplification of TCR alpha and beta CDR3 regions from RNA used iRepertoire nested multiplex PCR. Input was roughly 100-450 ng of tissue mRNA or PBMC total RNA. MiXCR, applied by TCRdb to the multiplex PCR reads, yields one record per CDR3 protein. The table shows 100,000 to 150,000 distinct CDR3 sequences, with 20% to 25% occurring only once. This clonotype was observed many times. Its antigen is not known. The sample taken for sequencing was glioma tissue, nonneoplastic brain tissue, or PBMCs (not recorded which). The TCR comes from a human donor with low-grade glioma or glioblastoma, undergoing nonglioma brain surgery, or in good health (not recorded which). The chain links TRBV7-2 to TRBJ1-2, with D possibly matching TRBD1 (6 bases). CDR3 DNA sequence: TGTGCCAGCAGCTTATTCGGGGGCGGCCTCAACTACACCTTC. Its translation is CASSLFGGGLNYTF. Full variable domain (outside the CDR3, taken from reference TRBV7-2 and TRBJ1-2): GAGVSQSPSNKVTEKGKDVELRCDPISGHTALYWYRQSLGQGLEFLIYFQGNSAPDKSGLPSDRFSAERTGGSVSTLTIQRTQQEDSAVYLCASSLFGGGLNYTFGSGTRLTVV.